Presented here are 29 T cell receptor beta chains from one specimen sequenced in a study of OX40 agonist ivuxolimab in advanced cancers. Produced via immunoSEQ multiplex PCR; TCRdb's table is partial and in-frame only. The sample shows 70,000 to 95,000 clones, around 83% of them seen only once. The source material was CD4+ or CD8+ T cells sorted from blood, sampled in a trial of the OX40 agonist ivuxolimab. The receptors here all came from an adult with an advanced solid tumor such as melanoma, head and neck, liver or kidney cancer.

This clone was counted a single time. The chain is built from TRBV4-1 and TRBJ1-2; D is unclear. There are 14 residues in the CDR3. V shed 1 base and J shed 2 bases, with 8 bases lying between them. Germline CDR1 and CDR2: MGHRA and YSYEKL. CDR3 loop: CASSQGDRNYGYTF. The CDR3 nucleotides are TGCGCCAGCAGCCAAGGAGACCGAAACTATGGCTACACCTTC.

As for this clone: Sequence at one end of the junction differs from germline and may be a read error. The chain combines TRBV7-6 with TRBJ2-1; 10 bases are shared with TRBD1. CDR1 is SGHVS and CDR2 is FNYEAQ in the germline V gene. The CDR3 is 12 residues long. The CDR3 loop reads CASSAGTGVLVF. CDR3 coding DNA: TGTGCCAGCAGCGCCGGGACAGGGGTATTGGTCTTC.

V usage is TRBV5-4 and J usage is TRBJ2-2; D possibly uses TRBD1 or TRBD2 (6 bases each). This CDR3 has 15 amino acids. Germline CDR1 and CDR2: SGHNT and YYREEE (reference sequence). V dropped 5 bases and J dropped 4 bases, with 15 bases sitting between them. The DNA of the CDR3 is TGTGCCAGCAGTATACAAGGGGGAGGCACCGGGGAGCTGTTTTTT. It translates to CASSIQGGGTGELFF.

This clone was detected only once. This chain uses TRBV2 with TRBJ2-1; D may be TRBD1 (5 bases). Trimming stripped 6 bases from V and 9 bases from J, with 12 bases between. Germline assignment: CDR1 SNHLY and CDR2 FYNNEI. The CDR3 runs to 12 residues. CDR3 DNA sequence: TGTGCCAGCAGCTCTGACAGTCCTGAGCAGTTCTTC. Its protein is CASSSDSPEQFF. The full variable domain, its missing parts supplied by reference TRBV2 and TRBJ2-1, is EPEVTQTPSHQVTQMGQEVILRCVPISNHLYFYWYRQILGQKVEFLVSFYNNEISEKSEIFDDQFSVERPDGSNFTLKIRSTKLEDSAMYFCASSSDSPEQFFGPGTRLTVL.

Only one count was recorded for this clone. The CDR3 DNA follows: TGTGCCAGCAGCTTGGGGGACTCCTACAATGAGCAGTTCTTC. Translating it yields CASSLGDSYNEQFF. V is TRBV5-4 and J is TRBJ2-1; D gene unclear. Trimming pared 0 bases from V and 0 bases from J, leaving 4 bases between. Germline V gives CDR1 SGHNT, CDR2 YYREEE (reference sequence). The CDR3 consists of 14 residues.

The chain links TRBV27 to TRBJ2-2; TRBD2 matches at 9 bases. CDR1 MNHEY and CDR2 SMNVEV come from the germline V gene (reference sequence). The CDR3 sequence is 16 residues long. The ends lost 5 bases at V and 7 bases at J; junction bases unmatched: 11. The chain's CDR3 is CASSPGSGRGGGELFF. The CDR3 nucleotides read TGTGCCAGCAGTCCCGGTAGCGGGAGAGGGGGCGGGGAGCTGTTTTTT.

V usage is TRBV19 and J usage is TRBJ1-2; D possibly corresponds to TRBD1 (5 bases). The CDR3 has 11 amino acids. Germline CDR1 LNHDA, CDR2 SQIVND (reference sequence). The V end was cut by 9 bases, the J end by 8 bases, with 13 bases between. The chain's CDR3 is CASGTRKGYTF. The CDR3 nucleotides read TGTGCCAGCGGGACGCGAAAAGGCTACACCTTC.

The V and J genes are TRBV9 and TRBJ1-2, with D perhaps matching TRBD1 (5 bases). The CDR3 has 12 residues. Per germline, CDR1 SGDLS and CDR2 YYNGEE. V was pared by 4 bases and J by 7 bases, with 11 bases between. Written as DNA, the CDR3 is TGTGCCAGCAGCACCCGGGGGGGTGGCTACACCTTC. Residues: CASSTRGGGYTF.

The V gene is TRBV2, the J gene TRBJ2-7; the D is unclear. V lost 2 bases and J 2 bases, leaving 10 bases between the germline ends. Germline V lookup: CDR1 SNHLY, CDR2 FYNNEI. The CDR3 consists of 14 residues. The DNA for the CDR3 is TGTGCCAGCAGTGAAAGGAGACTTACCTACGAGCAGTACTTC. Residues: CASSERRLTYEQYF.

This sequence joins TRBV5-5 and TRBJ2-7; the D gene could be TRBD1 or TRBD2 (6 bases each). CDR1 is SGHKS and CDR2 is YYEKEE in the germline V gene (reference sequence). The CDR3 length is 15 residues. With 4 bases removed from V and 4 bases from J, the gap between germline ends came to 18 bases. CDR3 coding DNA: TGTGCCAGCAGCCAAACAGGGTCGGAGGGGTACGAGCAGTACTTC. Amino acid sequence: CASSQTGSEGYEQYF.

The V and J genes are TRBV2 and TRBJ2-7; 8 bases map to TRBD2. Looked up from germline, CDR1 is SNHLY and CDR2 is FYNNEI. J lost 5 bases, V lost 7 bases, and 7 bases had no gene match. The CDR3 length is 13 residues. CDR3 nucleotides: TGTGCCAGCACGAGCGGGAGAACCCACGAGCAGTACTTC. It codes for CASTSGRTHEQYF.

V is TRBV6-5 and J is TRBJ2-7; D uncertain. Trimming removed 3 bases at V and 2 bases at J, with 11 bases between. There are 14 residues in the CDR3. From germline, CDR1 is MNHEY and CDR2 SVGAGI. The CDR3 region is CASSYSWGTYEQYF. Here the CDR3 DNA reads TGTGCCAGCAGTTATTCCTGGGGTACCTACGAGCAGTACTTC.

In nucleotides, the CDR3 is TGTGCCTGGACCCTCGGGTACGAGCAGTACTTC. Protein: CAWTLGYEQYF. J is TRBJ2-7 and V is TRBV30; unclear D gene. CDR1 and CDR2 (germline): GTSNPN, SVGIG (reference sequence). The CDR3 covers 11 residues. Trimming removed 4 bases from V and 4 bases from J, with 8 bases in between.

The V and J genes are TRBV14 and TRBJ2-5; 8 bases line up with TRBD1. J lost 3 bases, V lost 0 bases, and 18 bases had no gene match. The germline V gene encodes CDR1 SGHDN and CDR2 FVKESK. CDR3 size: 20 residues. As DNA, the CDR3 is TGTGCCAGCAGCCAAGAATGGGTGGGGGCCCGACAGGGGATGGAAGAGACCCAGTACTTC. Protein: CASSQEWVGARQGMEETQYF.

This clone appeared a single time. J is TRBJ2-6 and V is TRBV11-2; D gene unclear. Trimming pared 2 bases from V and 2 bases from J, leaving 10 bases between. The CDR3 is 16 amino acids. Per germline, CDR1 SGHAT and CDR2 FQNNGV. The CDR3 loop is CASSLIAGTGANVLTF. The CDR3 DNA follows: TGTGCCAGCAGCTTAATAGCAGGCACTGGGGCCAACGTCCTGACTTTC.

The chain employs TRBV10-3 and TRBJ1-4; the D gene is possibly TRBD1 (6 bases). V was clipped by 3 bases and J by 5 bases, with 13 bases between them. The V gene's germline CDR1 is ENHRY and CDR2 SYGVKD. The CDR3 has 15 residues. The CDR3 reads CAISEGGLWNEKLFF. Written as DNA, the CDR3 is TGTGCCATCAGTGAAGGGGGACTGTGGAATGAAAAACTGTTTTTT.

CDR3 sequence reads: CASSYGYGSSTDTQYF. The CDR3 DNA reads as TGTGCCAGCAGCTACGGGTACGGGAGTAGCACAGATACGCAGTATTTT. This chain joins TRBV11-2 and TRBJ2-3, with a possible D match to TRBD2 (6 bases). V was pared by 4 bases and J by 0 bases, with 14 bases between. The CDR3 consists of 16 residues. CDR1 and CDR2 (germline): SGHAT, FQNNGV.

This clone was recorded once. The rearrangement uses TRBV11-2 and TRBJ1-1; 9 nucleotides line up with TRBD1. J lost 4 bases, V lost 3 bases, and 3 bases had no gene match. Germline V gene data show CDR1 as SGHAT and CDR2 as FQNNGV. CDR3 length equals 14 residues. Written as DNA, the CDR3 is TGTGCCAGCAGCTTGCGGGACAGGGCCACTGAAGCTTTCTTT. Encoded protein: CASSLRDRATEAFF.

The chain couples TRBV7-2 to TRBJ2-3; a possible D gene is TRBD2 (6 bases). The germline V gene has CDR1 SGHTA and CDR2 FQGNSA. Trimming left V 6 bases short and J 6 bases short, with 10 bases between. The CDR3 covers 12 residues. This CDR3 is CASSSAGDTQYF. The CDR3 DNA reads as TGTGCCAGCAGTTCCGCGGGGGATACGCAGTATTTT.

The V call is TRBV6-4, the J call TRBJ2-1, with TRBD2 matching over 10 bases. Germline CDR1 is MRHNA and CDR2 is SNTAGT. The CDR3 is 14 amino acids. V lost 7 bases and J lost 9; bases outside the gene matches: 9. The CDR3, as DNA: TGTGCCAGCAAACGACTAGCGGGCTCCGGTGAGCAGTTCTTC. Residues: CASKRLAGSGEQFF.

The chain recombines TRBV5-1 with TRBJ2-7; TRBD1 matches at 8 bases. CDR1 SGHRS and CDR2 YFSETQ come from the germline V gene. The CDR3 is 13 amino acids. V was pared by 5 bases and J by 7 bases, with 8 bases of the junction left unmatched. CDR3 region: CASSSDRAREQYF. The CDR3 nucleotides are TGCGCCAGCAGTTCGGACAGGGCGAGGGAGCAGTACTTC. Full variable domain (missing parts from reference TRBV5-1 and TRBJ2-7): KAGVTQTPRYLIKTRGQQVTLSCSPISGHRSVSWYQQTPGQGLQFLFEYFSETQRNKGNFPGRFSGRQFSNSRSEMNVSTLELGDSALYLCASSSDRAREQYFGPGTRLTVT.

This chain's CDR3 is CASSLQPYNSPLHF. CDR3 nucleotide sequence: TGTGCCAGCAGCTTACAGCCTTATAATTCACCCCTCCACTTT. V is TRBV11-1 and J is TRBJ1-6, with D uncertain. This CDR3 contains 14 residues. The germline V gene encodes CDR1 SGHAT and CDR2 FQDESV (reference sequence). V was shortened by 2 bases and J by 4 bases, with 6 bases between the two germline ends.

The V call is TRBV6-1, the J call TRBJ1-2; D not resolved. Germline V lookup: CDR1 MNHNS, CDR2 SASEGT. V shed 4 bases and J shed 2 bases, with 8 bases lying between them. CDR3 length equals 13 residues. CDR3 nucleotide sequence: TGTGCCAGCAGTGGCCGGAACAACTATGGCTACACCTTC. Its protein is CASSGRNNYGYTF.

This clone was seen just once. This rearrangement joins TRBV28 to TRBJ2-7; perhaps TRBD1 as D (6 bases). The CDR3 has 14 residues. The germline V gene has CDR1 MDHEN and CDR2 SYDVKM. Trimming pared 4 bases from V and 6 bases from J, leaving 16 bases between. CDR3 nucleotide sequence: TGTGCCAGCAGTTCCCCCACAGGGCGTGGCGAGCAGTACTTC. This sequence encodes CASSSPTGRGEQYF.

The CDR3 DNA sequence: TGTGCCAGCAGCTTGCCGCGGACCGGCTATGGCTACACCTTC. It specifies CASSLPRTGYGYTF. V gene TRBV5-4 combines with J gene TRBJ1-2; D remains unclear. The CDR3 runs to 14 residues. CDR1 is SGHNT, CDR2 YYREEE, per germline (reference sequence). V shed 1 base and J shed 4 bases, with 11 bases lying between them.

This clone has a handful of counts. The chain recombines TRBV5-1 with TRBJ1-4, with D possibly being TRBD1 (5 bases). CDR3 length equals 14 residues. CDR1 and CDR2 (germline): SGHRS, YFSETQ. V lost 4 bases and J 2 bases, leaving 9 bases between the germline ends. DNA of the CDR3: TGCGCCAGCAGCCGCGAGGGGACTAATGAAAAACTGTTTTTT. Its protein is CASSREGTNEKLFF.

This chain connects TRBV5-5 to TRBJ2-1; the D gene is possibly TRBD2 (6 bases). Deletions cut 4 bases from V and 5 bases from J, with 16 bases between. The CDR3 runs 15 residues. In germline, CDR1 is SGHKS, CDR2 YYEKEE (reference sequence). CDR3: CASSTRRGTNNEQFF. In DNA, the CDR3 is TGTGCCAGCAGCACAAGGCGGGGTACGAACAATGAGCAGTTCTTC.

The chain uses TRBV5-6 and TRBJ2-1; D is perhaps TRBD2 (5 bases). The germline V gene encodes CDR1 SGHDT and CDR2 YYEEEE. The CDR3 sequence is 12 residues long. Between the trimmed V and J ends, which lost 2 bases and 9 bases, there was a span of 9 bases. The CDR3 DNA reads as TGTGCCAGCAGCTTTCCAGCGGCTGAGCAGTTCTTC. It codes for CASSFPAAEQFF.

The chain links TRBV6-5 to TRBJ1-1; 7 bases map to TRBD1. The CDR3 extends over 14 amino acids. Germline CDR1 and CDR2: MNHEY and SVGAGI. Trimming cost V 5 bases and J 6 bases; bases outside gene matches: 9. The CDR3, as DNA: TGTGCCAGCAGTACAGGGGCACCCACTGCTGAAGCTTTCTTT. Amino acid sequence: CASSTGAPTAEAFF.